The entry below describes one TCR beta chain. Its antigen is unknown. The source of the sample is a study of T cells in Graves' hyperthyroidism and ophthalmopathy. Findings and limits, study-wide: In the analysis, a 13 V-J model separated ophthalmopathy from stable hyperthyroidism.

RNA transcripts provided the source from which TCR beta CDR3 regions were amplified. When the TCR CDR3 underwent first-round RT-PCR, the HTBI primer set was used. TCRdb analysed the multiplex PCR reads with MiXCR anew, one entry per CDR3 protein. The sample holds around 700,000 distinct CDR3 sequences, roughly 20% seen once. Germline CDR1 and CDR2: MGHRA and YSYEKL. Trimming pared 5 bases from V and 0 bases from J, leaving 10 bases between. The CDR3 totals 14 residues. The sample consisted of blood. This chain joins TRBV4-1 and TRBJ2-5; D unresolved. The clonotype originates from a woman aged 50 to 60 with Graves' hyperthyroidism that later progressed to Graves' ophthalmopathy. The CDR3 DNA reads TGCGCCAGCAGCAAGGGTGAGAACCAAGAGACCCAGTACTTC. It is translated as CASSKGENQETQYF.